The clone carrying this T cell receptor beta chain has at least ten counts. Its matching antigen is unknown. The sample originates from a study of human T cells and chemical hapten exposure. TCRdb recomputed calls from the RACE reads with MiXCR, one row per CDR3 protein. The data contain some 350,000 distinct CDR3 sequences, just under 6.5% of them singletons. General study findings and limits: Donors had alopecia, so their immune response may differ from healthy people's. There were significantly more large CDR3 similarity clusters among expanded TCRs than among controls.

Regarding time point: patch test 2, 6 weeks after DPC sensitization. Described treatment: therapeutic diphenylcyclopropenone sensitization with weekly scalp DPC. People who gave samples had alopecia, were 18 to 70 years old, and were suitable for DPC. It was from unfractionated whole blood that total RNA was extracted. From germline, CDR1 is KGHSH and CDR2 LQKENI. Deletions cut 2 bases from V and 8 bases from J, with 10 bases between. This CDR3 has 14 residues. Material: whole blood, obtained in connection with sensitization to the hapten diphenylcyclopropenone (DPC). The rearrangement joins TRBV18 to TRBJ1-6, with D perhaps TRBD1 (5 bases). The receptor was derived from a woman between 18 and 29 years old with alopecia areata. Some clones in this sample may be carry-over from other donors' samples. CDR3 DNA sequence: TGTGCCAGCTCACCAGTCAGGGTGGATTCACCCCTCCACTTT. It specifies CASSPVRVDSPLHF.